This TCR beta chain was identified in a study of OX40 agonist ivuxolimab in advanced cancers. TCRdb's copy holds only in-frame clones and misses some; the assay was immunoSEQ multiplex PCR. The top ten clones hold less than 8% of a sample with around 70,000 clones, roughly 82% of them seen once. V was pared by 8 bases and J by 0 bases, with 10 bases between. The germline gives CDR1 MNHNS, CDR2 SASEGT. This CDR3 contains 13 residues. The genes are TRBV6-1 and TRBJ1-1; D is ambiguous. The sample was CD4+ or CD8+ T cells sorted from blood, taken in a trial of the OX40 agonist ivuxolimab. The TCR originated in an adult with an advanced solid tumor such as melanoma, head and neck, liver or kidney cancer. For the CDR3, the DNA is TGTGCCAGCCAAAGACCCATGAACACTGAAGCTTTCTTT. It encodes CASQRPMNTEAFF.